This T cell receptor beta chain was retrieved from a study of cytomegalovirus exposure and HLA in healthy donors. Turning to the study itself: The 130 or so validation repertoires used a platform that matched the one used for the approximately 670 first-cohort repertoires, as a later analysis reported. Study-level findings and limits: Altogether, 164 TCR beta chains were recorded as cytomegalovirus-associated. A few of the chains that were CMV-associated were confirmed in vitro to be specific for CMV antigens.

The donors were in the roughly 130-subject validation cohort; that cohort was separate from the approximately 670-subject first cohort. The method was immunoSEQ multiplex PCR; TCRdb's version includes in-frame clones alone and lacks a portion of them. The sample shows fewer than 95,000 clones, less than 95% of them seen only once. Germline values: CDR1 MRHNA, CDR2 SNTAGT. The CDR3 covers 14 residues. V was clipped by 3 bases and J by 7 bases, with 10 bases between them. In the case of this clone: The antigen is not known.

This clonotype originated in a woman in her late teens or twenties in good health and CMV-seronegative. The V and J genes are TRBV6-4 and TRBJ1-6; D may be TRBD1 (6 bases). Sequenced material: PBMCs. The CDR3 coding sequence is TGTGCCAGCAGTGAGAACCAGGGGAATTCACCCCTCCACTTT. Amino acid sequence: CASSENQGNSPLHF.